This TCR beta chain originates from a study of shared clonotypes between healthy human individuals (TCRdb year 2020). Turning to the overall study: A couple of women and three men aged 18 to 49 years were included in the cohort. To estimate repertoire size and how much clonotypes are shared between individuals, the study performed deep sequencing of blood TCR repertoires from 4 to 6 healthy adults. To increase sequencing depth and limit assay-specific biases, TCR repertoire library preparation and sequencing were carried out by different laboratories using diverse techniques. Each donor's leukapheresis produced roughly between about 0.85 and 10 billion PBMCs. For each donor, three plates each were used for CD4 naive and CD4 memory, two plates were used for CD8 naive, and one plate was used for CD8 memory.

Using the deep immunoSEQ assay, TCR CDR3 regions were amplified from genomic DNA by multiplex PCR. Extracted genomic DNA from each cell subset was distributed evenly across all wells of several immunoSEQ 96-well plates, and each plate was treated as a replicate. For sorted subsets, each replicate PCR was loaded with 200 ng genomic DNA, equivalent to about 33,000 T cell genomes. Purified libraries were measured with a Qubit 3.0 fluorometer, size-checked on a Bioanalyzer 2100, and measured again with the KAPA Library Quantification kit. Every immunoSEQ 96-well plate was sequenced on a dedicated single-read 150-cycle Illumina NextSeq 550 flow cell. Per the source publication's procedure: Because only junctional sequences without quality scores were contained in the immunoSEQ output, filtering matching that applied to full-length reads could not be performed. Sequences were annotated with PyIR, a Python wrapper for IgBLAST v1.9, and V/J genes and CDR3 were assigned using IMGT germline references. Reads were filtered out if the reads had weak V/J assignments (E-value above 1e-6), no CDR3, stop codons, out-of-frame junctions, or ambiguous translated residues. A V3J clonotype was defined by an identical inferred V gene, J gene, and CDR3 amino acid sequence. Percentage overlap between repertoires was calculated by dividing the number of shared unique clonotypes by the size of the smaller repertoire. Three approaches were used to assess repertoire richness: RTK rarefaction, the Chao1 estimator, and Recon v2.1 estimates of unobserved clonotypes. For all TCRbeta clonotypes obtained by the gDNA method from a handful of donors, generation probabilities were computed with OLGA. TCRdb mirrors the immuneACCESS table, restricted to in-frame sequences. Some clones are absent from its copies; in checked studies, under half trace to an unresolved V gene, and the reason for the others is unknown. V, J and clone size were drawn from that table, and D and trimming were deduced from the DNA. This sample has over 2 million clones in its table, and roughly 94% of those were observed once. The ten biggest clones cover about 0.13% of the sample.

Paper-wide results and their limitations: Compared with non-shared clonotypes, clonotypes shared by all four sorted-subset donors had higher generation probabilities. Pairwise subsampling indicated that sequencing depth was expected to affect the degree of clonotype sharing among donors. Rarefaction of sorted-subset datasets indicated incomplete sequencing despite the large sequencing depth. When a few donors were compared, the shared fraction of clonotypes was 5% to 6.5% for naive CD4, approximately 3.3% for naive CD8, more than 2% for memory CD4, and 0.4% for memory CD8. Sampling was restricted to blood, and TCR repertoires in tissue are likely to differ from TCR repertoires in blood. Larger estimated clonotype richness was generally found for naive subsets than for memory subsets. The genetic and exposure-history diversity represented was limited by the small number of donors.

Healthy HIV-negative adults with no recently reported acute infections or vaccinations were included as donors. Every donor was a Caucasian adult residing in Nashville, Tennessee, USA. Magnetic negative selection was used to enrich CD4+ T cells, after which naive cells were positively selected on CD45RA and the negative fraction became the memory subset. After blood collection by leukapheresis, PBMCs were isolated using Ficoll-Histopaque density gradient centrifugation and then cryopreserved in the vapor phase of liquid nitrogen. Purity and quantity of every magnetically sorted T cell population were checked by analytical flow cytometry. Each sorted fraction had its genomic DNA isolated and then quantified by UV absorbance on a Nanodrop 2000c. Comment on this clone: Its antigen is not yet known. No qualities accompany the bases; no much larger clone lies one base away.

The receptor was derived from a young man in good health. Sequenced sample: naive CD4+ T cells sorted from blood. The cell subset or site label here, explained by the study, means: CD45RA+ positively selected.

The CDR3 protein sequence reads: CATNPHSGGAAGELFF. The DNA sequence is as follows: TGCGCCACCAATCCCCATAGCGGGGGGGCCGCCGGGGAGCTGTTTTTT. The chain uses TRBV5-1 and TRBJ2-2, with 11 bases in between that match TRBD2. Sequences SGHRS (CDR1) and YFSETQ (CDR2) are obtained from the germline V gene. Its CDR3 holds 16 amino acids, cysteine through phenylalanine. Solely the CDR3 DNA is kept, with 48 bases framed from the first base. V loses 9 bases at its end and J loses 6 bases; junction bases beyond the gene matches: 13.